This T cell receptor beta chain is drawn from a study of molecular identifiers for immune sequencing clone quantification. The V end lost 0 bases, the J end lost 0 bases, and 14 bases lay between the germline ends. CDR1 and CDR2 from the germline V gene are DFQATT and SNEGSKA (reference sequence). This CDR3 has 16 residues. TCRdb re-analysed the PCR reads in MiXCR, keeping a single row per CDR3 protein. The data contain about 320,000 distinct CDR3 sequences, about a fifth of them seen just once; the ten biggest clones take up 0.81%. Sequenced: naive CD8+ T cells from blood, with Jurkat cell RNA spiked in. Subset specified: FACS-sorted CD8+CD4-CCR7+CD45RA+ naive T cells. This sequence was found in a human donor in good health. Some libraries in this study had Jurkat cell RNA spiked in. The rearrangement uses TRBV20-1 and TRBJ1-1; D ambiguous. CDR3 DNA: TGCAGTGCTAGAGATTCAGGCGGTGCGGTGAACACTGAAGCTTTCTTT. This sequence encodes CSARDSGGAVNTEAFF.